Listed below are T cell receptor beta chains from one sample, sequenced in a study of regulatory T cells in long-lasting Graves disease. Using its own MiXCR run on the multiplex PCR reads, TCRdb lists one record per CDR3 protein. Of hundreds of thousands of distinct CDR3 sequences in the sample, 20% to 25% were seen once. The starting material was peripheral blood mononuclear cells (PBMCs), obtained when the disease was refractory, from a patient treated with antithyroid drugs. The receptors originated from a female donor with Graves disease. Both conserved end residues are part of each CDR3. The D gene is left open where the match is weak. Clone size, where shown, is once, few, many, or a class for clones that have expanded.

TRBJ2-7 NA TRBV28 many CASGVRDPSYEQYF TGTGCCAGCGGCGTCCGGGACCCCTCCTACGAGCAGTACTTC
TRBJ1-2 NA TRBV13 few CASSWGGGVYGYTF TGTGCCAGCAGCTGGGGGGGCGGGGTCTATGGCTACACCTTC
TRBJ2-5 NA TRBV3-1 many CASSQELETQYF TGTGCCAGCAGCCAAGAATTAGAGACCCAGTACTTC
TRBJ1-5 NA TRBV7-4 few CASSLGVGTTYSNQPQHF TGTGCCAGCAGCTTAGGGGTGGGCACCACTTATAGCAATCAGCCCCAGCATTTT
TRBJ2-5 TRBD1 TRBV6-1 NA CASSKGQGILNQETQYF TGTGCCAGCAGTAAGGGACAGGGGATACTCAACCAAGAGACCCAGTACTTC
TRBJ2-4 NA TRBV7-9 few CASSLLLGDIQYF TGTGCCAGCAGCTTACTTCTGGGGGACATTCAGTACTTC
TRBJ2-1 TRBD2 TRBV6-5 NA CASSYHSPDSGGSYNEQFF TGTGCCAGCAGTTACCACTCGCCCGATAGCGGGGGCTCCTACAATGAGCAGTTCTTC
TRBJ2-7 TRBD1 TRBV5-6 few CASSLAGTGGSEQYF TGTGCCAGCAGCTTGGCGGGGACAGGGGGAAGCGAGCAGTACTTC
TRBJ1-2 TRBD1 TRBV4-1 NA CASSLSIRGANYGYTF TGCGCCAGCAGCCTCTCCATCAGGGGGGCTAACTATGGCTACACCTTC
TRBJ1-6 TRBD1 TRBV13 NA CASSGQGPVPYSPLHF TGTGCCAGCAGCGGACAGGGGCCCGTACCCTATTCACCCCTCCACTTT
TRBJ1-2 TRBD1 TRBV9 few CASSAVPGGDYGYTF TGTGCCAGCAGCGCCGTCCCAGGGGGCGACTATGGCTACACCTTC
TRBJ2-2 NA TRBV28 NA CASLNPSRTGELFF TGTGCCAGTTTAAACCCCTCGCGAACCGGGGAGCTGTTTTTT
TRBJ2-5 TRBD1 TRBV7-9 few CASSLAPGTGQETQYF TGTGCCAGCAGCTTAGCCCCCGGGACAGGCCAAGAGACCCAGTACTTC
TRBJ1-2 TRBD1 TRBV2 many CASSETGFSGPSYGYTF TGTGCCAGCAGCGAGACAGGGTTCAGCGGACCCAGCTATGGCTACACCTTC
TRBJ1-1 NA TRBV19 NA CATWEGNTEAFF TGTGCCACCTGGGAGGGAAACACTGAAGCTTTCTTT
TRBJ1-5 NA TRBV4-1 NA CASSHGLQGRLGNQPQHF TGCGCCAGCAGCCATGGCCTACAGGGAAGGTTGGGCAATCAGCCCCAGCATTTT
TRBJ1-5 NA TRBV3-1 medium-sized CASSRDPNQPQHF TGTGCCAGCAGCAGGGACCCTAATCAGCCCCAGCATTTT
TRBJ1-2 NA TRBV5-6 few CASEGEDYGYTF TGTGCCAGCGAGGGGGAGGACTATGGCTACACCTTC